The T cell receptor beta chain under discussion was sequenced for a study of shared clonotypes between healthy human individuals. Study overall: The plates for each donor numbered three CD4 naive, three CD4 memory, two CD8 naive and one CD8 memory.

Study findings and constraints: It was only blood that was sampled, and tissue repertoires likely differ. Clonotype sharing across several donors was observed for around 5.1% of naive CD4 clonotypes. Sequencing depth was expected to affect clonotype sharing among donors.

Clones were sequenced by immunoSEQ multiplex PCR, and TCRdb holds only the in-frame ones, with some missing. The sample carries about 1.5 million clones, around 98% recorded once. Per the germline V gene, CDR1 is SGHAT and CDR2 is FQNNGV. V shed 7 bases and J 4 bases; nucleotides not matched to a gene: 10. There are 15 residues in the CDR3. In regard to this clone: Antigen unknown.

Sequenced input: naive CD4+ T cells sorted from blood. Subset: CD45RA+ positively selected. The receptor was isolated from a man younger than 40 in good health. The V and J genes are TRBV11-2 and TRBJ2-7; 10 nucleotides line up with TRBD2. Written as DNA, the CDR3 is TGTGCCAGCACCCCCGGACTAGCGGTACCTTACGAGCAGTACTTC. This gives the protein CASTPGLAVPYEQYF. Supplemented by reference TRBV11-2 and TRBJ2-7, the full variable domain reads EAGVAQSPRYKIIEKRQSVAFWCNPISGHATLYWYQQILGQGPKLLIQFQNNGVVDDSQLPKDRFSAERLKGVDSTLKIQPAKLEDSAVYLCASTPGLAVPYEQYFGPGTRLTVT.